This TCR beta chain came from a study of T cell repertoires in cytomegalovirus infection. Germline V gene data show CDR1 as MNHNY and CDR2 as SVGAGI (reference sequence). Trimming cost V 2 bases and J 4 bases, with 10 bases left between them. CDR3 size: 14 residues. For this clonotype: Its specificity is unknown.

TCRdb itself ran the reads through MiXCR, one entry per CDR3 protein. The sample has about 470,000 distinct CDR3 sequences; roughly 42% are singletons. The chain combines TRBV6-6 with TRBJ2-3; possibly TRBD2 for D (5 bases). This TCR derives from a human donor in good health (CMV status not recorded). Some clones in this sample may be carry-over from other donors' samples. Sequenced here: cultured PBMCs, sampled from culture after CMV antigen stimulation. CDR3 amino acids: CASSYRGEADTQYF. In nucleotides, the CDR3 is TGTGCCAGCAGTTACCGGGGTGAGGCAGATACGCAGTATTTT.